These 20 T cell receptor beta chains were sequenced from one sample in a study of blood T cell repertoires in COVID-19. The data were produced by immunoSEQ multiplex PCR, yet TCRdb's version contains in-frame clones alone and is incomplete. The data show about 63,000 clones, about 80% seen once. The material sequenced was peripheral blood. All receptors derive from a human donor in a cohort sampled during active COVID-19.

The chain recombines TRBV4-3 with TRBJ1-2, with D hard to call. The CDR3 extends over 16 amino acids. The germline CDR1 and CDR2 sequences are LGHNA and YSLEER. Deletions cut 1 base from V and 4 bases from J, with 16 bases between. CDR3 DNA: TGCGCCAGCAGCCAAGGTAACCTTGGAGGGTTCTATGGCTACACCTTC. Protein sequence: CASSQGNLGGFYGYTF.

V usage is TRBV7-9 and J usage is TRBJ2-3; the D gene is possibly TRBD2 (7 bases). In germline, CDR1 is SEHNR, CDR2 FQNEAQ (reference sequence). The CDR3 has 17 amino acids. V shed 5 bases and J shed 4 bases, with 22 bases lying between them. Here the CDR3 reads CASSPIKAGAFADTQYF. In DNA, the CDR3 is TGTGCCAGCAGCCCTATTAAGGCGGGGGCTTTCGCAGATACGCAGTATTTT.

This chain uses TRBV19 with TRBJ1-5; TRBD1 might be the D (6 bases). V was cut by 10 bases and J by 3 bases, with 13 bases left in between. CDR1 is LNHDA, CDR2 SQIVND, per germline (reference sequence). CDR3 length equals 13 residues. CDR3 sequence (DNA): TGTGCCACAAAGACAGGCACCAATCAGCCCCAGCATTTT. Its protein is CATKTGTNQPQHF.

V is TRBV5-1 and J is TRBJ1-2; no firm D call. Germline CDR1 and CDR2: SGHRS and YFSETQ. The CDR3 length is 12 residues. V was clipped by 0 bases and J by 6 bases, with 6 bases between them. The CDR3 spells CASSLGSDGYTF. The DNA for the CDR3 is TGCGCCAGCAGCTTGGGCAGCGATGGCTACACCTTC.

The chain joins TRBV6-5 to TRBJ2-7, with 9 bases identical to TRBD1. Germline V gene sequence: CDR1 MNHEY, CDR2 SVGAGI. Unmatched junction bases numbered 1, after V lost 0 bases and J lost 7 bases. The CDR3 is 13 amino acids. The CDR3 nucleotides read TGTGCCAGCAGTTACTCAGACAGGGGGGAGCAGTACTTC. The encoded protein is CASSYSDRGEQYF.

The chain couples TRBV6-2 or TRBV6-3 to TRBJ2-7; 12 bases align to TRBD2. The trim removed 6 bases at V and 1 base at J, leaving 4 bases unmatched. CDR1 MNHEY and CDR2 SVGEGT come from the germline V gene. This CDR3 spans 15 amino acids. The CDR3 sequence is CASSLGLAGSYEQYF. The CDR3, as DNA: TGTGCCAGCAGCCTTGGACTAGCGGGGTCCTACGAGCAGTACTTC.

V and J are TRBV4-2 and TRBJ1-4, with 11 positions matching TRBD1. The CDR3 is 16 amino acids. V lost 2 bases, J lost 7 bases, and 6 bases stayed unmatched. Germline V CDR1 and CDR2: LGHNA, YNFKEQ. DNA of the CDR3: TGTGCCAGCAGCCAAAAAGCCGGGACAGGGGGTGAAAAACTGTTTTTT. Translating gives CASSQKAGTGGEKLFF.

The chain combines TRBV5-4 with TRBJ1-1; D call uncertain. V lost 0 bases and J lost 4, with 10 bases in between. From germline, CDR1 is SGHNT and CDR2 YYREEE (reference sequence). This CDR3 comprises 14 residues. The CDR3 region has the DNA TGTGCCAGCAGCTTGGTTTCAGAATTCACTGAAGCTTTCTTT. Its translation is CASSLVSEFTEAFF.

The rearrangement joins TRBV2 to TRBJ2-2, with D maybe TRBD2 (6 bases). Germline V CDR1 and CDR2: SNHLY, FYNNEI. V gave up 4 bases and J gave up 4 bases, with 13 bases separating them. This CDR3 contains 15 residues. The CDR3 is CASSAGRRGTGELFF. DNA for the CDR3: TGTGCCAGCAGTGCCGGAAGGAGGGGCACCGGGGAGCTGTTTTTT.

The rearrangement links TRBV29-1 to TRBJ1-2, with 7 nucleotides matching TRBD1. CDR1 and CDR2 from the germline V gene are SQVTM and ANQGSEA. V shed 7 bases and J 8 bases; nucleotides not matched to a gene: 10. The CDR3 totals 12 residues. This CDR3 reads CSAGTELLGYTF. CDR3 DNA: TGCAGCGCAGGGACAGAGCTCTTGGGCTACACCTTC.

This chain links TRBV9 with TRBJ2-7, with 11 bases fitting TRBD2. The germline CDR1 and CDR2 sequences are SGDLS and YYNGEE. V was clipped by 3 bases and J by 2 bases; unmatched bases: 7. The CDR3 spans 16 residues. The CDR3 nucleotides are TGTGCCAGCAGCGAGACGAGACTAGCGGGAACCTACGAGCAGTACTTC. Translating gives CASSETRLAGTYEQYF. The full variable domain, completed using reference TRBV9 and TRBJ2-7, is DSGVTQTPKHLITATGQRVTLRCSPRSGDLSVYWYQQSLDQGLQFLIQYYNGEERAKGNILERFSAQQFPDLHSELNLSSLELGDSALYFCASSETRLAGTYEQYFGPGTRLTVT.

The rearrangement uses TRBV19 and TRBJ1-1; D is undetermined. The germline gives CDR1 LNHDA, CDR2 SQIVND (reference sequence). The CDR3 spans 12 residues. V was cut by 9 bases and J by 1 base, with 9 bases left in between. In nucleotides, the CDR3 is TGTGCCAGCGCGACTGGGAACACTGAAGCTTTCTTT. Its protein is CASATGNTEAFF.

The chain combines TRBV28 with TRBJ2-7, with 7 positions matching TRBD1. This CDR3 spans 16 amino acids. V was clipped by 5 bases and J by 6 bases; unmatched bases: 16. The germline V gene encodes CDR1 MDHEN and CDR2 SYDVKM. The CDR3, as DNA: TGTGCCAGCAGTCCCAGTCGAGACAGGGAGAGGTCCGAGCAGTACTTC. Amino acid sequence: CASSPSRDRERSEQYF.

The chain employs TRBV5-5 and TRBJ1-4, with D possibly TRBD1 on 5 matching bases. CDR1 and CDR2 from the germline V gene are SGHKS and YYEKEE (reference sequence). This CDR3 contains 14 residues. The ends were cut back, 4 bases at V and 2 bases at J, with 9 bases in the middle. The CDR3 loop reads CASSARGTNEKLFF. DNA for the CDR3: TGTGCCAGCAGCGCTAGGGGCACTAATGAAAAACTGTTTTTT.

This clone was found many times. CDR3 amino acids: CASSPHTGNEQYF. The CDR3 nucleotides are TGTGCCAGCAGTCCTCATACAGGGAACGAGCAGTACTTC. The genes are TRBV12-3 or TRBV12-4 and TRBJ2-7, with D possibly being TRBD1 (6 bases). Trimming took 5 bases from V and 5 from J, leaving 13 bases between them. CDR3 length: 13 residues.

The V and J genes are TRBV4-1 and TRBJ1-5; D is undetermined. The length of the CDR3 is 15 residues. From germline, CDR1 is MGHRA and CDR2 YSYEKL. Trimming pared 0 bases from V and 4 bases from J, leaving 10 bases between. DNA of the CDR3: TGCGCCAGCAGCCAAGAGGAAGAACTAAATCAGCCCCAGCATTTT. It codes for CASSQEEELNQPQHF.

V and J are TRBV5-6 and TRBJ2-7; 7 bases match TRBD2. The CDR3 has 14 residues. Germline loops: CDR1 SGHDT, CDR2 YYEEEE. The ends lost 3 bases at V and 3 bases at J; junction bases unmatched: 6. CDR3 DNA sequence: TGTGCCAGCAGCTCCATAACGGGGGGCTACGAGCAGTACTTC. This sequence encodes CASSSITGGYEQYF.

The chain links TRBV10-3 to TRBJ1-1, with 9 bases fitting TRBD1. There are 15 residues in the CDR3. Trimming removed 3 bases from V and 4 bases from J; junction bases left unmatched: 6. CDR1 ENHRY and CDR2 SYGVKD come from the germline V gene. The CDR3 coding sequence is TGTGCCATCAGTGATGCTACAGGGGGCTCCACTGAAGCTTTCTTT. Protein product: CAISDATGGSTEAFF.

The chain recombines TRBV5-4 with TRBJ2-7; 7 nucleotides match TRBD1. V gave up 4 bases and J gave up 0 bases; unmatched junction bases: 4. The CDR3 has 14 amino acids. Germline loops: CDR1 SGHNT, CDR2 YYREEE (reference sequence). The CDR3 loop is CASSPGQPSYEQYF. The DNA for the CDR3 is TGTGCCAGCAGCCCGGGACAGCCCTCCTACGAGCAGTACTTC.

The rearrangement joins TRBV19 to TRBJ2-6; D is ambiguous. The CDR3 has 15 residues. Trimming left V 3 bases short and J 0 bases short, with 6 bases between. Germline V gives CDR1 LNHDA, CDR2 SQIVND (reference sequence). The CDR3 nucleotides read TGTGCCAGTAGTATCACCAGCTCTGGGGCCAACGTCCTGACTTTC. Its translation: CASSITSSGANVLTF.